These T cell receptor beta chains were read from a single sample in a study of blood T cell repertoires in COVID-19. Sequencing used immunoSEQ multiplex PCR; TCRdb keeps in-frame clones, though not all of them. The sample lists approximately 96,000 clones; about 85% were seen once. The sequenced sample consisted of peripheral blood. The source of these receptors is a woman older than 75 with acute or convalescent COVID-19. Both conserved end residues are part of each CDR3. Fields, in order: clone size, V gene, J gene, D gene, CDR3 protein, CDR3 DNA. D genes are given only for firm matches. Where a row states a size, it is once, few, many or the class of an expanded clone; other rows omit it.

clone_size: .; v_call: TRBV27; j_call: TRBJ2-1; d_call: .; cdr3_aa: CASSLSGQSYNEQFF; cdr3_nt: TGTGCCAGCAGTCTTAGCGGCCAGTCCTACAATGAGCAGTTCTTC
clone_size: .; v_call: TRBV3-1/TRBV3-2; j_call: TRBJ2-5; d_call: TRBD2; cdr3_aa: CASSRGGAPTQYF; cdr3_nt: TGTGCCAGCAGCCGCGGGGGGGCGCCGACCCAGTACTTC
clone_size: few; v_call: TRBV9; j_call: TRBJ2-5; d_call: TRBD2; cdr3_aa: CASSVLGLAQETQYF; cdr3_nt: TGTGCCAGCAGCGTACTAGGACTAGCCCAAGAGACCCAGTACTTC
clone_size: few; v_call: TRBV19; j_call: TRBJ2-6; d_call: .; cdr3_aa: CASSRQAYGANVLTF; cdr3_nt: TGTGCCAGTAGTAGACAGGCTTATGGGGCCAACGTCCTGACTTTC
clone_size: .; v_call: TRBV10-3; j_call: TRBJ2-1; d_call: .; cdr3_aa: CAQGSGDEQFF; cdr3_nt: TGTGCTCAGGGGAGCGGGGATGAGCAGTTCTTC
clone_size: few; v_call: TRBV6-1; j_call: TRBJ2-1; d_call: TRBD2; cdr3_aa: CASSEGVSGNEQFF; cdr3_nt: TGTGCCAGCAGTGAAGGAGTTAGCGGGAATGAGCAGTTCTTC
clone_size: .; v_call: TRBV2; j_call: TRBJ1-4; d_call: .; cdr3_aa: CASSPSGRGNEKLFF; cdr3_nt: TGTGCCAGCAGCCCCTCGGGGAGAGGTAATGAAAAACTGTTTTTT
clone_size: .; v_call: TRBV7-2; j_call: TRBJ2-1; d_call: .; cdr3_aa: CASSLVKGQGRVNEQFF; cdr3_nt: TGTGCCAGCAGCTTAGTGAAAGGTCAGGGTAGGGTCAATGAGCAGTTCTTC
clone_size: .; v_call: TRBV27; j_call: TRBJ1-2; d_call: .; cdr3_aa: CASSSSHNYGYTF; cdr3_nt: TGTGCCAGCAGTTCCTCACATAACTATGGCTACACCTTC
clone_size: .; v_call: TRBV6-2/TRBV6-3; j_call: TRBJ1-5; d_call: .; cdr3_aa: CASSQEVNQPQHF; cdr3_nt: TGTGCCAGCAGTCAGGAGGTTAATCAGCCCCAGCATTTT
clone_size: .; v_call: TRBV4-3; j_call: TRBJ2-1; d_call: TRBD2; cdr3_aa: CASSQESGGGNEQFF; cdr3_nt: TGCGCCAGCAGCCAAGAGAGTGGCGGGGGTAATGAGCAGTTCTTC
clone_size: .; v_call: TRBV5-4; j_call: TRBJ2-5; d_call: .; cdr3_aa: CASSVPGTTIQETQYF; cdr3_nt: TGTGCCAGCAGCGTTCCCGGGACAACGATACAAGAGACCCAGTACTTC
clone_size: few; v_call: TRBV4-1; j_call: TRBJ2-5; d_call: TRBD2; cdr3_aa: CASSRIGARTRSQETQYF; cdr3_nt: TGCGCCAGCAGCCGGATTGGTGCCCGGACTAGATCCCAAGAGACCCAGTACTTC
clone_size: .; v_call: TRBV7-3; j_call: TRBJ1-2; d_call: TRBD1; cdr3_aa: CASSPGGTGVDYGYTF; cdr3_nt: TGTGCCAGCAGCCCAGGGGGGACAGGGGTGGACTATGGCTACACCTTC
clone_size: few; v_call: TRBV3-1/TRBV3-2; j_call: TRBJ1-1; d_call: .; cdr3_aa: CASSQDNRRNTEAFF; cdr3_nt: TGTGCCAGCAGCCAAGATAACCGCAGAAACACTGAAGCTTTCTTT